A selection of T cell receptor beta chains follows, all from one sample in a study of cytomegalovirus exposure and HLA in healthy donors. Sequencing was performed with immunoSEQ multiplex PCR; in TCRdb, only in-frame clones are kept and a portion is missing. The sample records 280,000 or so clones, roughly 88% being singletons. The sequenced sample consisted of PBMCs. These receptors came from a woman between 18 and 29 years old in good health and CMV-seronegative. CDR3s include the opening cysteine and the closing phenylalanine or tryptophan. A D gene is named only where the DNA matches it firmly. Some rows mark clone size as missing; the rest say once, few, many or name a class of expanded clone.

clone size	CDR3 length	D gene	V gene	J gene	CDR3 DNA	CDR3 protein
.	13	.	TRBV10-3	TRBJ2-4	TGTGCCATCAGTGAGTCGATAGAAAACATTCAGTACTTC	CAISESIENIQYF
.	18	TRBD1	TRBV5-6	TRBJ2-1	TGTGCCAGCAGCAAAATGAACAGGGGGCTAGCGGTTTACAATGAGCAGTTCTTC	CASSKMNRGLAVYNEQFF
.	15	.	TRBV5-1	TRBJ2-5	TGCGCCAGCAGCTTGGACTACCCCTCGATCGAGACCCAGTACTTC	CASSLDYPSIETQYF
.	14	.	TRBV18	TRBJ1-2	TGTGCCAGCTCACCACCGGCGGGGACCTATGGCTACACCTTC	CASSPPAGTYGYTF
.	13	.	TRBV7-3	TRBJ2-3	TGTGCCAGCAGGACTGGAAGCACAGATACGCAGTATTTT	CASRTGSTDTQYF
.	15	TRBD2	TRBV27	TRBJ2-1	TGTGCCAGCAGTTTAGCACTAGCGGGAGAGGATGAGCAGTTCTTC	CASSLALAGEDEQFF
.	14	TRBD1	TRBV18	TRBJ2-7	TGTGCCAGCTCACCACGACAGGGTTCCTACGAGCAGTACTTC	CASSPRQGSYEQYF
.	14	TRBD1	TRBV6-5	TRBJ1-2	TGTGCCAGCAGTTCAGATCCAGGGGGCTATGGCTACACCTTC	CASSSDPGGYGYTF
.	14	.	TRBV7-2	TRBJ1-2	TGTGCCAGCAGCTTAGAGGGAGGGAACTATGGCTACACCTTC	CASSLEGGNYGYTF
.	15	.	TRBV4-1	TRBJ2-2	TGCGCCAGCAGCCATCCTAGCGCAAACACCGGGGAGCTGTTTTTT	CASSHPSANTGELFF
few	16	.	TRBV4-1	TRBJ1-6	TGCGCCAGCAGCCAAGGTGGAGGGGTGGATAATTCACCCCTCCACTTT	CASSQGGGVDNSPLHF
.	14	.	TRBV30	TRBJ2-2	TGTGCCTGGAGTGAACAGAGCTACACCGGGGAGCTGTTTTTT	CAWSEQSYTGELFF
.	15	TRBD1	TRBV6-5	TRBJ2-5	TGTGCCAGCAGTCGTTCGACAGGGTCCGGAGAGACCCAGTACTTC	CASSRSTGSGETQYF
few	13	TRBD1	TRBV5-4	TRBJ1-2	TGTGCCAGCAGCTTGTCTACTGGGACAGGTTACACCTTC	CASSLSTGTGYTF
.	13	.	TRBV28	TRBJ1-2	TGTGCCAGCAGTTTACTGGGCCACTATGGCTACACCTTC	CASSLLGHYGYTF
.	13	.	TRBV11-2	TRBJ2-2	TGTGCCAGCACCCCCCGGGTTCGCGGGGAGCTGTTTTTT	CASTPRVRGELFF
.	18	.	TRBV5-1	TRBJ1-3	TGCGCCAGCAGCTTGGAAGGAGCAGGGCCCTCTCCTAGAAACACCATATATTTT	CASSLEGAGPSPRNTIYF
.	14	.	TRBV28	TRBJ1-2	TGTGCCAGCAGTTTAGACGGAGCTGGCTATGGCTACACCTTC	CASSLDGAGYGYTF
.	19	TRBD2	TRBV7-9	TRBJ2-3	TGTGCCAGCATCGGGGGACTAGCGGGAGGGCCGGCTAGCACAGATACGCAGTATTTT	CASIGGLAGGPASTDTQYF
.	12	.	TRBV30	TRBJ2-1	TGTGCCTGGAGTGTATACACGGGTGAGCAGTTCTTC	CAWSVYTGEQFF
.	14	.	TRBV5-6	TRBJ2-7	TGTGCCAGCAGCTTGCGAACCAGGCCCTACGAGCAGTACTTC	CASSLRTRPYEQYF
.	16	TRBD2	TRBV5-4	TRBJ2-3	TGTGCCAGCAGCTTGGAACCTAGCGGGAGTCCCGATACGCAGTATTTT	CASSLEPSGSPDTQYF
.	16	.	TRBV5-6	TRBJ2-7	TGTGCCAGCAGCTCGGGGTACTATACAGATACCTACGAGCAGTACTTC	CASSSGYYTDTYEQYF
.	13	TRBD1	TRBV28	TRBJ1-2	TGTGCCAGCGGGGACAGGGCTAACTATGGCTACACCTTC	CASGDRANYGYTF
.	16	.	TRBV28	TRBJ1-2	TGTGCCAGCAGTTTACTGCTCGGGTCCGAAAACTATGGCTACACCTTC	CASSLLLGSENYGYTF
.	13	.	TRBV10-3	TRBJ1-6	TGTGCCACACAACAGGGAAAGGGTTCACCCCTCCACTTT	CATQQGKGSPLHF
.	14	TRBD1	TRBV27	TRBJ2-4	TGTGCCAGTCGACAGGGTCTAGCCAAAAACATTCAGTACTTC	CASRQGLAKNIQYF
.	16	TRBD2	TRBV2	TRBJ2-3	TGTGCCAGCAGCGAGAGACTAGCTTCCACCTCAGATACGCAGTATTTT	CASSERLASTSDTQYF
.	16	.	TRBV28	TRBJ2-2	TGTGCCAGCAGTCAATTTGGGGGCGGGAGAATCGGGGAGCTGTTTTTT	CASSQFGGGRIGELFF
.	13	.	TRBV2	TRBJ2-5	TGTGCCAGCTTTGGAGCGGTGGACGGGGGCCAGTACTTC	CASFGAVDGGQYF
.	14	.	TRBV19	TRBJ2-7	TGTGCCAGTAGTATTGGCGGGATGTCCTACGAGCAGTACTTC	CASSIGGMSYEQYF
.	14	.	TRBV9	TRBJ1-5	TGTGCCAGCGGGAACGGGGATAGCAATCAGCCCCAGCATTTT	CASGNGDSNQPQHF
.	13	.	TRBV6-5	TRBJ2-1	TGTGCCAGCAGACGGGACACCTTCTATGAGCAGTTCTTC	CASRRDTFYEQFF
.	17	TRBD2	TRBV27	TRBJ2-1	TGTGCCAGCAGTTCAGCCCTTGGGGCGGGAGGATACAATGAGCAGTTCTTC	CASSSALGAGGYNEQFF
.	15	TRBD1	TRBV28	TRBJ1-5	TGTGCCAGCAGGTTGACAGGGGGCTACACTCAGCCCCAGCATTTT	CASRLTGGYTQPQHF
.	14	.	TRBV5-4	TRBJ2-3	TGTGCCACAACCCCTCAGATTCGCACAGATACGCAGTATTTT	CATTPQIRTDTQYF
.	13	TRBD1	TRBV30	TRBJ2-2	TGTGCCTGGGGACAGGGAGGCACCGGGGAGCTGTTTTTT	CAWGQGGTGELFF
.	14	TRBD2	TRBV19	TRBJ2-1	TGTGCCAGTAGTATGGCGGGGGGGTTCAATGAGCAGTTCTTC	CASSMAGGFNEQFF
.	14	.	TRBV5-1	TRBJ2-3	TGCGCCAGCAGCTTAGCGGACGACTTAGATACGCAGTATTTT	CASSLADDLDTQYF
.	14	TRBD1	TRBV7-9	TRBJ1-4	TGTGCCAGCAGCTTAACAGGGGCCGGTGAAAAACTGTTTTTT	CASSLTGAGEKLFF
.	15	TRBD1	TRBV30	TRBJ1-2	TGTGCCTGGACCAAAGGACAGGTCCTTACATATGGCTACACCTTC	CAWTKGQVLTYGYTF
.	16	TRBD2	TRBV27	TRBJ2-1	TGTGCCAGCAGTTTAGCTAGCGGGAGCTCCTACAATGAGCAGTTCTTC	CASSLASGSSYNEQFF
once	15	.	TRBV5-5	TRBJ1-5	TGTGCCAGCACCTCGGGGATGTATAGCAATCAGCCCCAGCATTTT	CASTSGMYSNQPQHF
.	17	TRBD1	TRBV7-9	TRBJ2-1	TGTGCCAGCAGCTTATTTCCCCGGGACAGGGTGCTGAATGAGCAGTTCTTC	CASSLFPRDRVLNEQFF
.	15	TRBD2	TRBV5-1	TRBJ2-7	TGCGCCAGCAGCTTGGATAAGCGGGATAGGGGAGAGCAGTACTTC	CASSLDKRDRGEQYF
.	19	TRBD1	TRBV7-8	TRBJ2-2	TGTGCCAGCAGCTTAGGGGCTTTCGACAGGGTGGCTTGGGACGGGGAGCTGTTTTTT	CASSLGAFDRVAWDGELFF
.	14	.	TRBV6-6	TRBJ2-2	TGTGCCAGCAGTTATGACAGAATCACCGGGGAGCTGTTTTTT	CASSYDRITGELFF
.	15	.	TRBV2	TRBJ2-3	TGTGCCAGCAGACCCGGGGGGCTCTTCACAGATACGCAGTATTTT	CASRPGGLFTDTQYF
.	14	TRBD1	TRBV14	TRBJ1-1	TGTGCCAGCAGCCGTAATTCAGGGGGCACTGAAGCTTTCTTT	CASSRNSGGTEAFF
.	16	.	TRBV5-4	TRBJ1-1	TGTGCCAGCAGCTTGCCCCCTCCAGCGATGAACACTGAAGCTTTCTTT	CASSLPPPAMNTEAFF